Listed below are T cell receptor beta chains from one sample, sequenced in a study of blood T cell repertoires in COVID-19. Clones were sequenced by immunoSEQ multiplex PCR, and TCRdb holds only the in-frame ones, with some missing. The table shows approximately 200,000 clones, with over 65% occurring only once. Sequenced input: peripheral blood. Receptors originate from a person aged 65 to 79 with COVID-19, enrolled during active disease. Both conserved end residues are part of each CDR3. A D gene is named only where the DNA matches it firmly.

j_call d_call v_call cdr3_aa
TRBJ1-2 - TRBV21-1 CASKTNKQGWGGYTF
TRBJ2-2 TRBD2 TRBV7-3 CASSLVAGGLSGTGELFF
TRBJ1-3 TRBD1 TRBV7-2 CASSSAGTVRSGNTIYF
TRBJ2-2 - TRBV12-3/TRBV12-4 CASSLLSTGELFF
TRBJ2-5 - TRBV28 CASSSGGRNSETQYF
TRBJ2-7 TRBD1 TRBV10-3 CAISGGTGGPEAYEQYF
TRBJ2-7 - TRBV29-1 CSVEEAGGAYEQYF
TRBJ2-1 TRBD2 TRBV5-1 CASSLVLAGSYNEQFF
TRBJ1-1 - TRBV28 CASSLGPRRTEAFF
TRBJ2-2 TRBD1 TRBV4-3 CASSPLIRGLGGELFF
TRBJ1-2 - TRBV7-2 CASMYSRQGTSNYGYTF
TRBJ1-1 - TRBV5-4 CASSLYGGGAEAFF
TRBJ1-2 TRBD1 TRBV5-1 CASSLGDRASNYGYTF
TRBJ2-2 TRBD2 TRBV28 CASSFAGTSTGELFF
TRBJ2-7 TRBD2 TRBV19 CASSNPGLAGEQYF
TRBJ1-2 TRBD1 TRBV4-1 CASSQGDRQSGYTF
TRBJ1-5 - TRBV4-1 CASSQISGGDRPQHF
TRBJ2-5 - TRBV28 CASSLGGVRETQYF
TRBJ2-2 TRBD1 TRBV10-3 CAIRDTGQGLHGELFF
TRBJ2-3 - TRBV28 CASSLAGATDTQYF
TRBJ1-6 TRBD1 TRBV7-6 CASSLRTGDHSPLHF